Following are 31 T cell receptor beta chains from one sample sequenced in a study of blood T cell repertoires in COVID-19. Repertoires were generated with immunoSEQ multiplex PCR, while TCRdb's copy carries only in-frame clones and drops some. Found here are around 240,000 clones, approximately 81% of them singletons; the top ten hold approximately 0.89%. The specimen was peripheral blood. All receptors come from a man aged 40-50 years with acute or convalescent COVID-19.

The chain is built from TRBV6-2 or TRBV6-3 and TRBJ1-2, with D hard to call. This CDR3 region has 12 residues. Germline V gene data show CDR1 as MNHEY and CDR2 as SVGEGT. V was clipped by 0 bases and J by 9 bases, with 8 bases between them. The CDR3 protein is CASSYSEGSYTF. The CDR3 DNA reads TGTGCCAGCAGTTACTCAGAGGGTAGCTACACCTTC.

This clone was observed a handful of times. CDR3 sequence reads: CACQGYGEKLFF. The CDR3 DNA follows: TGTGCCTGCCAGGGGTATGGGGAAAAACTGTTTTTT. The rearrangement joins TRBV2 to TRBJ1-4; possibly TRBD1 for D (6 bases). V lost 11 bases to trimming and J lost 8 bases, with 15 bases between them. The CDR3 contains 12 residues. CDR1 is SNHLY and CDR2 is FYNNEI in the germline V gene.

V is TRBV19 and J is TRBJ1-1, with 7 bases that match TRBD1. V trimming: 3 bases; J trimming: 1 base; junction bases outside the gene matches: 2. The CDR3 extends over 14 amino acids. Germline CDR1 and CDR2: LNHDA and SQIVND (reference sequence). The CDR3 DNA reads TGTGCCAGTAGTATGGGACAGACGAACACTGAAGCTTTCTTT. Its translation is CASSMGQTNTEAFF.

This sequence joins TRBV6-6 and TRBJ2-7, with 11 bases fitting TRBD2. Losses at the gene ends were 6 bases for V and 3 bases for J; bases not matched to a gene: 1. The CDR3 runs 13 residues. Looked up from germline, CDR1 is MNHNY and CDR2 is SVGAGI (reference sequence). CDR3 loop: CASRLAGGYEQYF. The CDR3 DNA follows: TGTGCCAGCAGGCTAGCGGGGGGCTACGAGCAGTACTTC.

This clone is a singleton in its sample. V usage is TRBV2 and J usage is TRBJ1-2; D is unclear. The germline V and J ends were trimmed by 2 bases and 2 bases, with 9 bases remaining between them. The CDR3 has 14 residues. The germline CDR1 and CDR2 sequences are SNHLY and FYNNEI. CDR3 amino acids: CASSETVLNYGYTF. In DNA form, the CDR3 reads TGTGCCAGCAGTGAAACTGTTTTAAACTATGGCTACACCTTC.

This clone appeared once. V gene TRBV5-4 combines with J gene TRBJ2-2; TRBD2 is a possible D gene (6 bases). The CDR3 spans 14 residues. V was shortened by 2 bases and J by 6 bases, with 11 bases between the two germline ends. Germline loops: CDR1 SGHNT, CDR2 YYREEE (reference sequence). CDR3 sequence reads: CASSLPGGSGELFF. CDR3 coding DNA: TGTGCCAGCAGCTTACCCGGGGGTTCCGGGGAGCTGTTTTTT.

V is TRBV6-5 and J is TRBJ1-1; D is uncertain. This CDR3 has 13 amino acids. CDR1 MNHEY and CDR2 SVGAGI come from the germline V gene. V was pared by 5 bases and J by 0 bases, with 7 bases between. The CDR3 spells CASSPSLNTEAFF. Here the CDR3 DNA reads TGTGCCAGCAGTCCCTCCCTGAACACTGAAGCTTTCTTT.

The J gene is TRBJ1-3, the V gene TRBV3-1 (or the pseudogene TRBV3-2), with D unclear. The germline V gene encodes CDR1 LGHDT and CDR2 YNNKEL (reference sequence). Trimming shortened V by 5 bases and J by 1 base, and 9 bases separated the two germline ends. The length of the CDR3 is 14 residues. The CDR3 protein is CASSTSYSGNTIYF. In nucleotides, the CDR3 is TGTGCCAGCAGCACTTCGTATTCTGGAAACACCATATATTTT.

V is TRBV5-1 and J is TRBJ2-5, with TRBD1 as a possible D gene (6 bases). V lost 0 bases to trimming and J lost 1 base, with 13 bases between them. The CDR3 totals 16 residues. Germline-derived CDR1 and CDR2 are SGHRS and YFSETQ. The CDR3 reads CASSLVVGAIQETQYF. The DNA for the CDR3 is TGCGCCAGCAGCTTGGTCGTGGGGGCAATCCAAGAGACCCAGTACTTC.

The genes are TRBV6-5 and TRBJ2-5; D remains unclear. The CDR3 is 12 amino acids. With 6 bases removed from V and 5 bases from J, the gap between germline ends came to 10 bases. In germline, CDR1 is MNHEY, CDR2 SVGAGI. The CDR3 here is CASRETGETQYF. DNA for the CDR3: TGTGCCAGCAGGGAGACTGGGGAGACCCAGTACTTC.

This rearrangement joins TRBV11-1 to TRBJ2-1; maybe TRBD2 (6 bases). The CDR3 is 12 amino acids. Trimming cost V 6 bases and J 4 bases, with 7 bases left between them. Germline CDR1 is SGHAT and CDR2 is FQDESV (reference sequence). The CDR3 protein is CASRAGYNEQFF. CDR3 nucleotides: TGTGCCAGCAGGGCGGGGTACAATGAGCAGTTCTTC.

This clone was counted a few times. This chain joins TRBV6-6 and TRBJ2-7; D might be TRBD2 (6 bases). This CDR3 spans 14 amino acids. Germline V lookup: CDR1 MNHNY, CDR2 SVGAGI (reference sequence). Trimming took 4 bases from V and 4 from J, leaving 14 bases between them. The CDR3 region has the DNA TGTGCCAGCAGTTCCCATAGCGGAGAATACGAGCAGTACTTC. It translates to CASSSHSGEYEQYF.

This chain links TRBV20-1 with TRBJ2-7; D remains unclear. Between the trimmed V and J ends, which lost 6 bases and 8 bases, there was a span of 14 bases. This CDR3 region has 11 residues. Germline values: CDR1 DFQATT, CDR2 SNEGSKA (reference sequence). CDR3 nucleotide sequence: TGCAGTGCCCACCGAGGAGAGCAGCAGTACTTC. This sequence encodes CSAHRGEQQYF.

The chain is built from TRBV3-1 (or the pseudogene TRBV3-2) and TRBJ2-1; D call uncertain. From germline, CDR1 is LGHDT and CDR2 YNNKEL (reference sequence). The V and J ends lost 7 bases and 0 bases respectively, with 13 bases between them. CDR3 length: 15 amino acids. The CDR3 is CASTSSYASYNEQFF. In nucleotides, the CDR3 is TGTGCCAGCACCTCTTCCTACGCCTCCTACAATGAGCAGTTCTTC.

This chain links TRBV7-9 with TRBJ2-5; tentatively, D is TRBD1 (6 bases). Germline V CDR1 and CDR2: SEHNR, FQNEAQ (reference sequence). The V end was cut by 2 bases, the J end by 1 base, with 11 bases between. CDR3 length: 15 residues. The CDR3 reads CASSLIGQTQETQYF. CDR3 in DNA: TGTGCCAGCAGCTTAATTGGACAGACCCAAGAGACCCAGTACTTC.

This clone showed up just once. This sequence joins TRBV5-1 and TRBJ1-4; 7 nucleotides align to TRBD1. The germline V gene encodes CDR1 SGHRS and CDR2 YFSETQ. This CDR3 is 14 amino acids long. Trimming cost V 4 bases and J 3 bases; bases outside gene matches: 3. Here the CDR3 DNA reads TGCGCCAGCAGCCGGACAGGCGCTAATGAAAAACTGTTTTTT. Its protein is CASSRTGANEKLFF.

This clone has just one count. V usage is TRBV19 and J usage is TRBJ2-5, with D perhaps TRBD1 (6 bases). V lost 6 bases, J lost 1 base, and 12 bases lay in between. Per the germline V gene, CDR1 is LNHDA and CDR2 is SQIVND (reference sequence). There are 14 residues in the CDR3. The CDR3 loop reads CASRGLDSQETQYF. In DNA form, the CDR3 reads TGTGCCAGTAGGGGATTGGACAGCCAAGAGACCCAGTACTTC.

The J gene is TRBJ2-7, the V gene TRBV25-1, with D unresolved. The CDR3 contains 12 residues. Germline-derived CDR1 and CDR2 are MGHDK and SYGVNS. V shed 5 bases and J shed 2 bases, with 7 bases lying between them. For the CDR3, the DNA is TGTGCCAGCAGTAGTCTAGCCTACGAGCAGTACTTC. Translation: CASSSLAYEQYF.

CDR3 bases: TGTGCCAGCATCAATAAACATCAGGGATCCCCAGGGGCTTTCTTT. Translated: CASINKHQGSPGAFF. The V call is TRBV13, the J call TRBJ1-1, with a tentative D call TRBD1 (5 bases). CDR1 is PRHDT and CDR2 is FYEKMQ in the germline V gene (reference sequence). The CDR3 totals 15 residues. V was shortened by 7 bases and J by 11 bases, with 26 bases between the two germline ends.

This chain joins TRBV6-4 and TRBJ2-5, with TRBD1 matching over 9 bases. The germline CDR1 and CDR2 sequences are MRHNA and SNTAGT. V gave up 9 bases and J gave up 3 bases; unmatched junction bases: 2. The length of the CDR3 is 12 residues. The CDR3 reads CARDRGEETQYF. CDR3 bases: TGTGCCAGAGACAGGGGGGAAGAGACCCAGTACTTC.

The chain couples TRBV30 to TRBJ2-3; weak D call: TRBD1 (5 bases). Looked up from germline, CDR1 is GTSNPN and CDR2 is SVGIG (reference sequence). Trimming left V 0 bases short and J 4 bases short, with 11 bases between. The CDR3 consists of 14 residues. CDR3 region: CAWSVLGPADTQYF. The CDR3 bases are TGTGCCTGGAGTGTACTGGGGCCCGCAGATACGCAGTATTTT.

This chain links TRBV29-1 with TRBJ1-4; TRBD1 matches at 9 bases. CDR1 SQVTM and CDR2 ANQGSEA come from the germline V gene. The V and J ends lost 6 bases and 6 bases, in that order; junction bases with no gene match: 2. CDR3 size: 12 residues. CDR3 in DNA: TGCAGCGTGACAGGGGGAGATGAAAAACTGTTTTTT. This translates into CSVTGGDEKLFF.

The chain combines TRBV6-1 with TRBJ2-7; weak D call: TRBD1 (7 bases). Germline V gene lookup returns CDR1 MNHNS and CDR2 SASEGT. This CDR3 is 15 amino acids long. Trimming took off 0 bases at V and 3 bases at J, with 12 bases between the two ends. This CDR3 reads CASSEARGEIYEQYF. For the CDR3, the DNA is TGTGCCAGCAGTGAAGCCAGGGGGGAAATCTACGAGCAGTACTTC.

V is TRBV28 and J is TRBJ1-1, with 9 bases that match TRBD1. Losses at the gene ends were 6 bases for V and 6 bases for J; bases not matched to a gene: 14. Germline V lookup: CDR1 MDHEN, CDR2 SYDVKM. This CDR3 has 16 residues. CDR3: CASSPGQGKKRAEAFF. The CDR3 region has the DNA TGTGCCAGCAGCCCTGGACAGGGGAAGAAAAGGGCTGAAGCTTTCTTT.

This clone was detected only a few times. J is TRBJ1-1 and V is TRBV6-5; 10 nucleotides line up with TRBD1. With 2 bases clipped from V and 1 base from J, the junction kept 4 bases outside the gene matches. The germline V gene has CDR1 MNHEY and CDR2 SVGAGI. The CDR3 has 16 amino acids. The CDR3 region is CASSYRTGGGNTEAFF. CDR3 nucleotide sequence: TGTGCCAGCAGTTACCGGACAGGGGGAGGGAACACTGAAGCTTTCTTT.

The chain recombines TRBV11-2 with TRBJ1-6; no firm D call. CDR3 size: 14 residues. CDR1 SGHAT and CDR2 FQNNGV come from the germline V gene. V dropped 1 base and J dropped 10 bases, with 11 bases sitting between them. CDR3 region: CASSLARVESPLHF. CDR3 sequence (DNA): TGTGCCAGCAGCTTAGCCCGGGTAGAATCACCCCTCCACTTT.

V is TRBV2 and J is TRBJ1-1; 7 bases are shared with TRBD1. Germline V gene lookup returns CDR1 SNHLY and CDR2 FYNNEI. V lost 5 bases and J lost 1; bases outside the gene matches: 7. CDR3 length: 15 residues. CDR3: CASSMQGGGNTEAFF. CDR3 DNA: TGTGCCAGCAGTATGCAGGGGGGAGGGAACACTGAAGCTTTCTTT. The variable domain in full, with the rest retrieved from reference TRBV2 and TRBJ1-1, is EPEVTQTPSHQVTQMGQEVILRCVPISNHLYFYWYRQILGQKVEFLVSFYNNEISEKSEIFDDQFSVERPDGSNFTLKIRSTKLEDSAMYFCASSMQGGGNTEAFFGQGTRLTVV.

The chain joins TRBV2 to TRBJ1-3; perhaps TRBD1 as D (5 bases). Looked up from germline, CDR1 is SNHLY and CDR2 is FYNNEI. The CDR3 loop spans 19 amino acids. V was clipped by 0 bases and J by 2 bases, with 20 bases between them. CDR3 bases: TGTGCCAGCAGTGAAGCGCTCATCGTTGCGGGGACCACTGGAAACACCATATATTTT. It is translated as CASSEALIVAGTTGNTIYF.

Here the CDR3 reads CASSQELAGGSYNEQFF. In DNA, the CDR3 is TGTGCCAGCAGCCAAGAACTAGCGGGGGGCTCCTACAATGAGCAGTTCTTC. The rearrangement uses TRBV3-1 (or the pseudogene TRBV3-2) and TRBJ2-1, with 12 bases identical to TRBD2. Trimming took 0 bases from V and 0 from J; bases not matched to a gene: 0. This CDR3 has 17 amino acids. Germline values: CDR1 LGHDT, CDR2 YNNKEL (reference sequence).

This sequence joins TRBV28 and TRBJ1-2, with a tentative D call TRBD1 (5 bases). Germline values: CDR1 MDHEN, CDR2 SYDVKM. V dropped 5 bases and J dropped 5 bases, with 9 bases sitting between them. This CDR3 has 12 amino acids. The CDR3: CASSPRQYGYTF. The CDR3 nucleotides are TGTGCCAGCAGTCCCCGACAGTATGGCTACACCTTC.

The rearrangement uses TRBV28 and TRBJ1-5, with a tentative D call TRBD1 (5 bases). CDR1 MDHEN and CDR2 SYDVKM come from the germline V gene. The CDR3 has 20 amino acids. Trimming took off 2 bases at V and 5 bases at J, with 28 bases between the two ends. CDR3 loop: CASSLGIMGGMGNPHQPQHF. The CDR3 DNA sequence: TGTGCCAGCAGTTTAGGAATTATGGGGGGTATGGGAAACCCCCATCAGCCCCAGCATTTT.